The sequence of this TCR beta chain was determined in a study of blood T cell repertoires in COVID-19 (dated by TCRdb to 2020 to 2022). Notes on the research overall: Samples covering the acute and convalescent phases of COVID-19 were provided by collaborators in the United States, Italy and Spain. The sample metadata nearly always contained a de-identified subject ID, COVID-19 status, age in years and sex. Deeply sampled blood TCRbeta repertoires from subjects exposed to, actively infected with, or recovered from COVID-19 were included in the dataset. The prospective study material was composed of cDNA or gDNA derived from T cells, B-cell-depleted T cells, or PBMCs. Where available, HLA class I and class II types were taken from metadata supplied by the sample provider and were not determined by assay-based typing. Samples came from the ongoing ImmuneRACE study (first 160 participants) plus 1,254 subjects from 6 global collaborators. The repertoires were made available in a free public database intended to serve as a resource for research on the immune response to SARS-CoV-2. Overall study results and their limits: The amount of clinical and demographic metadata varied by source and participant and was provided uncurated.

About this clone: This receptor's antigen is unknown. No much larger clone exists at a distance of one base, and base qualities are not known.

Participants in the prospective study were aged roughly 18 to 89 years, lived in about two dozen United States geographic areas, and enrolled through a virtual design. Cohort assignment in the prospective study relied on participant-reported clinical history from a screening survey and a study questionnaire. Recovered participants in ImmuneRACE Cohort 3 were defined as having two consecutive negative NP/OP PCR tests, clearance from a healthcare professional, or resolution of symptoms. Each participant in the prospective study had whole blood, serum and a nasopharyngeal or oropharyngeal swab collected by mobile phlebotomists. Prospective study participants could optionally give additional blood draws and questionnaires over an approximately 2-month period. Before DNA extraction, prospective study blood samples were shipped either frozen or at room temperature. TCRbeta CDR3 regions were amplified from genomic DNA by means of the immunoSEQ Assay, a bias-controlled multiplex PCR. The original pipeline was this. Nucleated cell counts per sample were estimated from amplification of reference gene primers within the assay. Sequence reads were collapsed and filtered to measure the absolute abundance of every unique TCRbeta CDR3 rearrangement. For each sample, productive Simpson clonality was calculated by taking the square root of Simpson's diversity index across productive rearrangements. What TCRdb holds here is the immuneACCESS table cut down to in-frame rearrangements. Part of the clones is not present; checked against another copy, under half of the missing clones reflect an unresolved V gene, and the others are unexplained. Clone size and V and J calls were adopted from that table, with D and trimming inferred from the DNA. This sample holds just over 300,000 clones; about nine tenths were observed only once. Around 4% of the sample rests with the top ten.

Sequences LNHDA (CDR1) and SQIVND (CDR2) are obtained from the germline V gene (reference sequence). V drops 5 bases and J drops 4 bases, leaving 14 bases in between. Spanning cysteine to phenylalanine, the CDR3 consists of 14 amino acids. The read is trimmed to its CDR3 DNA, 42 bases read in frame from base 1. Sequenced input: PBMCs or T cells enriched from blood (not recorded which). The receptor was derived from a man aged 30 to 39 who had recovered from COVID-19. Here the chain combines TRBV19 and TRBJ1-2; the D segment cannot be called with confidence. The CDR3 protein sequence reads: CASSLQTLVYGYTF. Read as DNA, the sequence is TGTGCCAGTAGTCTCCAGACACTCGTCTATGGCTACACCTTC.